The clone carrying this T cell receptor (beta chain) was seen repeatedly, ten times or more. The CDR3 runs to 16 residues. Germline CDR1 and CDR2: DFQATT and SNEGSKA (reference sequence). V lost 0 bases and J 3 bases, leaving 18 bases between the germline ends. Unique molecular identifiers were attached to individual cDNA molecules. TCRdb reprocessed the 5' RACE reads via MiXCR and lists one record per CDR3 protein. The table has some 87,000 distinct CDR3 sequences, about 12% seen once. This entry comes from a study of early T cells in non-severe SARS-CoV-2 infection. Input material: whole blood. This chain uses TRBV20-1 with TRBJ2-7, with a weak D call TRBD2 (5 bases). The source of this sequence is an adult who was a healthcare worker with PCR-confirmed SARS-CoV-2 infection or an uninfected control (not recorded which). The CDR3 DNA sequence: TGCAGTGCTAGAGATAGCCGACGGGGTGCTAACTACGAGCAGTACTTC. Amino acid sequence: CSARDSRRGANYEQYF.